The present TCR beta chain was sequenced within a study of shared clonotypes between healthy human individuals. The germline V gene encodes CDR1 GTSNPN and CDR2 SVGIG (reference sequence). There are 13 residues in the CDR3. The germline V and J ends were trimmed by 5 bases and 10 bases, with 17 bases remaining between them. Repertoires were generated with immunoSEQ multiplex PCR, while TCRdb's copy carries only in-frame clones and drops some. Of some 2,500,000 clones listed, approximately 90% are singletons. The genes are TRBV30 and TRBJ1-4; D might be TRBD1 (6 bases). The TCR comes from a man between 18 and 29 years old in good health. Some clones in this sample may be carry-over from other donors' samples. Sequenced input: naive CD4+ T cells from PBMCs. Subset in this sample: CD45RA+ positively selected. The CDR3 DNA follows: TGTGCCTGGGATTTACAGGGCCGTGGAAAACTGTTTTTT. Translating gives CAWDLQGRGKLFF.